This TCR beta chain stems from a study of blood T cell repertoires in COVID-19. The table came from immunoSEQ multiplex PCR; TCRdb's copy has only in-frame clones and leaves some out. The sample lists about 300,000 clones, 88% seen once, with less than 10% in the top ten. CDR3 length: 16 amino acids. The ends were cut back, 4 bases at V and 5 bases at J, with 17 bases in the middle. Germline values: CDR1 LGHNA, CDR2 YSLEER. The chain combines TRBV4-3 with TRBJ2-2; a weak D match, TRBD2 (7 bases). Specimen: peripheral blood. The clonotype originates from a man younger than 35 with active or convalescent COVID-19. Here the CDR3 reads CASSPNRGAGTGELFF. The CDR3 coding sequence is TGCGCCAGCAGCCCGAACCGGGGGGCTGGGACCGGGGAGCTGTTTTTT.